The 5 T cell receptor beta chains reported below all come from one sample, sequenced in a study of T cell responses to AZD1222 COVID-19 vaccine (dated by TCRdb to about 2021). Reading the label with the study, this specimen's time point is: baseline before first vaccination. Libraries were prepared through the immunoSEQ multiplex PCR assay. This immuneACCESS table, as held by TCRdb, lists in-frame sequences with V and J called but not all clones. Of the missing ones, under half trace to an unresolved V gene in checked studies; the others have no known cause. For this sample the table gives 86,000 or so clones, of which roughly 89% were detected only once. Of the sample, 2.2% falls within the top ten clones. Sequenced material: peripheral blood, taken on day 0 of AZD1222 vaccination. All receptors derive from an adult in good health.

The J gene is TRBJ1-1, the V gene TRBV10-2, with D perhaps TRBD1 (5 bases). CDR3 length: 16 amino acids. V gave up 6 bases and J gave up 5 bases, with 22 bases separating them. The V gene's germline CDR1 is WSHSY and CDR2 SAAADI. The DNA of the CDR3 is TGCGCCAGCAGCCCGAACGTTCGAAGCGGGGGAACTGAAGCTTTCTTT. It specifies CASSPNVRSGGTEAFF.

This clone was recorded a few times. The chain employs TRBV6-5 and TRBJ1-4, with 9 bases that match TRBD1. The germline V gene has CDR1 MNHEY and CDR2 SVGAGI. V was clipped by 7 bases and J by 8 bases; unmatched bases: 11. The CDR3 extends over 15 amino acids. CDR3 DNA sequence: TGTGCCAGCACGAAGAACAGGGGGCGGGGAGAAAAACTGTTTTTT. Translated: CASTKNRGRGEKLFF.

About this clone itself: At one end, the junction sequence differs from germline, possibly due to a read error. This sample also contains other DNA sequences that code for the same CDR3. The chain employs TRBV10-1 and TRBJ1-4, with TRBD1 as a possible D gene (5 bases). From germline, CDR1 is WNHNN and CDR2 SYGVQD (reference sequence). CDR3 length equals 15 residues. Here the CDR3 reads CASRPPRTTNEKLFF. CDR3 sequence (DNA): TGCGCCAGCAGGCCCCCCAGGACAACTAATGAAAAATTGTTTTTT.

The chain links TRBV20-1 to TRBJ2-2; D is uncertain. The germline V and J ends were trimmed by 3 bases and 0 bases, with 14 bases remaining between them. The CDR3 length is 16 residues. Germline V CDR1 and CDR2: DFQATT, SNEGSKA (reference sequence). CDR3 nucleotides: TGCAGTGCTAGTCCCACTCTCAGAGCGAACACCGGGGAGCTGTTTTTT. This codes for CSASPTLRANTGELFF.

The CDR3 is CASSPPPTYNSPLHF. CDR3 in DNA: TGTGCCAGCAGTCCGCCACCTACCTATAATTCACCCCTCCACTTT. The chain combines TRBV2 with TRBJ1-6; D remains ambiguous. Germline V gene data show CDR1 as SNHLY and CDR2 as FYNNEI. The CDR3 contains 15 residues. The V end lost 5 bases, the J end lost 2 bases, and 10 bases lay between the germline ends.